This T cell receptor (beta chain) was observed in a study of CD8 T cells in Susac syndrome. Overall study: Patients with Susac syndrome were therapy-naive, taking corticosteroids, with some also receiving intravenous immunoglobulin, or taking intravenous immunoglobulin alone at the time their blood was drawn. Study-wide results and limits: CD4+ T cell repertoires in Susac syndrome lacked clonal expansion.

Details on this clonotype: What it binds is unknown.

An input of roughly 0.5 to 1 ug of RNA was subjected to reverse transcription using random hexamers. Coverage of TCR beta CDR3 amplification by immunoSEQ multiplex PCR extended to 54 Vbeta and 13 Jbeta. Each CDR3 protein is one row after TCRdb ran MiXCR on the immunoSEQ multiplex PCR reads. The top ten hold about 0.1% of the sample, which has about 200,000 distinct CDR3 sequences, around nine tenths seen once. In contrast to the negatively isolated CD8+ and CD4+ T cells, TEMRA cells were FACS-enriched. The TCR was taken from a human donor with Susac syndrome. The sequenced sample consisted of CD4+ T cells from PBMCs.

In DNA form, the CDR3 reads TGTGCCAGCAGCTTACCGGAGGGGCGAGGATTGAACACTGAAGCTTTCTTT. This gives the protein CASSLPEGRGLNTEAFF. The chain is built from TRBV7-2 and TRBJ1-1; D is possibly TRBD1 (5 bases). Deletions cut 2 bases from V and 0 bases from J, with 16 bases between. Germline lookup yields CDR1 SGHTA and CDR2 FQGNSA. This CDR3 has 17 residues.